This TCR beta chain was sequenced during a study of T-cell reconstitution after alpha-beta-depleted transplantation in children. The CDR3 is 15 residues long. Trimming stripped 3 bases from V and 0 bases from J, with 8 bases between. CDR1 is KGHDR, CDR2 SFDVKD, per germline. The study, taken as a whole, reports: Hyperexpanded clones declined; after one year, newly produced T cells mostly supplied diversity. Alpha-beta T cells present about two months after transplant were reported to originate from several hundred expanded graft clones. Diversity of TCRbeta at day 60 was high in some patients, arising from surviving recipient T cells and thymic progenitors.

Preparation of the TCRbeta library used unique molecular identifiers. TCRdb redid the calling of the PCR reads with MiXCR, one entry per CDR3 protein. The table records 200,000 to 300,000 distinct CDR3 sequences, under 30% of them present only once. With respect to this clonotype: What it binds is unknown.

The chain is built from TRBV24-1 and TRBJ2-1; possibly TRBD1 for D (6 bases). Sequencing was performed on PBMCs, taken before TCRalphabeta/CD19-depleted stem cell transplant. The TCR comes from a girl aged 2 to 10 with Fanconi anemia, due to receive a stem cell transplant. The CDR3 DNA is TGTGCCACCAGTGATGTACAGGGCTCCTACAATGAGCAGTTCTTC. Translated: CATSDVQGSYNEQFF.